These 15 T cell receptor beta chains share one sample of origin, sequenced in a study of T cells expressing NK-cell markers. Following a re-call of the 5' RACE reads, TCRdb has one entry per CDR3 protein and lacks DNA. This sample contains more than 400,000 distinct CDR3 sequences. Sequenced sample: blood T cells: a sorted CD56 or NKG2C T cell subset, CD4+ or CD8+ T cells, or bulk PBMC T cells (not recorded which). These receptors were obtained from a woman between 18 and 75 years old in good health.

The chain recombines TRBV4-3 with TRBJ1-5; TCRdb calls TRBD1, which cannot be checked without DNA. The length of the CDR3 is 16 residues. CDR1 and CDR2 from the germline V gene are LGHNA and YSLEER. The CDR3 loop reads CASSPSRTLSGQPQHF.

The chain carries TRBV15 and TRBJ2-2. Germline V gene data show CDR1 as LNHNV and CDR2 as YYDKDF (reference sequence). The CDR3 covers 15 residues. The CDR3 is CATSTRTELSGELFF.

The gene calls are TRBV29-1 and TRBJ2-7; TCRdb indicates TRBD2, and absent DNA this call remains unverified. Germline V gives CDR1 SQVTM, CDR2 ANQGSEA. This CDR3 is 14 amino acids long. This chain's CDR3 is CSVPVSGNSYEQYF.

CDR3 residues: CASSPPRAYNEQFF. The chain employs TRBV28 and TRBJ2-1; TCRdb reports TRBD2, a call that lacks DNA to check it against. Germline V gene lookup returns CDR1 MDHEN and CDR2 SYDVKM. The CDR3 sequence is 14 residues long.

CDR3 loop: CSATGLAGAHEQYF. The chain employs TRBV20-1 and TRBJ2-7; without DNA, the TCRdb call of TRBD2 cannot be checked. Germline assignment: CDR1 DFQATT and CDR2 SNEGSKA (reference sequence). The CDR3 extends over 14 amino acids.

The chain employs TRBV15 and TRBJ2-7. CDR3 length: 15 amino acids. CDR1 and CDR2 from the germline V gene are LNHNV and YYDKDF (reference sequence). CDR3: CATSRALGNSYEQYF.

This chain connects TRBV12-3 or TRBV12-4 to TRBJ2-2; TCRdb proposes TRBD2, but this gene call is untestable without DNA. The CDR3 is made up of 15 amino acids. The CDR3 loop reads CASSFYRGDTGELFF.

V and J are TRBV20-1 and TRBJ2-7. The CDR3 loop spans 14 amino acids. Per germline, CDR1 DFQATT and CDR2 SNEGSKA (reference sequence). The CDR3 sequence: CSARSTSGPYEQYF.

The chain's CDR3 is CASTLDVADTQYF. V and J are TRBV12-3 or TRBV12-4 and TRBJ2-3; TCRdb picks TRBD2, but there is no DNA to check that call. This CDR3 has 13 amino acids.

The CDR3: CASSPTTRGNEKLFF. The chain carries TRBV7-2 and TRBJ1-4; the D call of TRBD1 rests on TCRdb alone, since no DNA is present to check it. Germline CDR1 SGHTA, CDR2 FQGNSA. The CDR3 contains 15 residues.

CDR3 loop: CASSLDGTGVDYGYTF. The V and J genes are TRBV5-6 and TRBJ1-2; TCRdb lists TRBD1, though no DNA is available to test this call. The CDR3 totals 16 residues. The germline CDR1 and CDR2 sequences are SGHDT and YYEEEE. Variable domain in full (rest from reference TRBV5-6 and TRBJ1-2): DAGVTQSPTHLIKTRGQQVTLRCSPKSGHDTVSWYQQALGQGPQFIFQYYEEEERQRGNFPDRFSGHQFPNYSSELNVNALLLGDSALYLCASSLDGTGVDYGYTFGSGTRLTVV.

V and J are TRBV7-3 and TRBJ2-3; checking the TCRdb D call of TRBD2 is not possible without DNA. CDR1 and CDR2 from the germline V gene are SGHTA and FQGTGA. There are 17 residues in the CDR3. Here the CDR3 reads CASSLTSRGGVEDTQYF.

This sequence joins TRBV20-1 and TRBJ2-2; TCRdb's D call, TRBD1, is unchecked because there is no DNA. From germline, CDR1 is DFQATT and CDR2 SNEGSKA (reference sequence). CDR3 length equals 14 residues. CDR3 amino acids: CSARPPRGGRELFF.

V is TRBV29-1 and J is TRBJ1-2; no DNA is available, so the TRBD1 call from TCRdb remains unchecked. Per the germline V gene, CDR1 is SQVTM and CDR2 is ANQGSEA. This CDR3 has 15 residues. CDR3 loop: CSVEDPGQGHGGYTF.

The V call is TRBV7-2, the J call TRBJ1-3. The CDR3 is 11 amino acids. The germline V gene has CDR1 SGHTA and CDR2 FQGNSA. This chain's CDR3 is CASIVGNTIYF.